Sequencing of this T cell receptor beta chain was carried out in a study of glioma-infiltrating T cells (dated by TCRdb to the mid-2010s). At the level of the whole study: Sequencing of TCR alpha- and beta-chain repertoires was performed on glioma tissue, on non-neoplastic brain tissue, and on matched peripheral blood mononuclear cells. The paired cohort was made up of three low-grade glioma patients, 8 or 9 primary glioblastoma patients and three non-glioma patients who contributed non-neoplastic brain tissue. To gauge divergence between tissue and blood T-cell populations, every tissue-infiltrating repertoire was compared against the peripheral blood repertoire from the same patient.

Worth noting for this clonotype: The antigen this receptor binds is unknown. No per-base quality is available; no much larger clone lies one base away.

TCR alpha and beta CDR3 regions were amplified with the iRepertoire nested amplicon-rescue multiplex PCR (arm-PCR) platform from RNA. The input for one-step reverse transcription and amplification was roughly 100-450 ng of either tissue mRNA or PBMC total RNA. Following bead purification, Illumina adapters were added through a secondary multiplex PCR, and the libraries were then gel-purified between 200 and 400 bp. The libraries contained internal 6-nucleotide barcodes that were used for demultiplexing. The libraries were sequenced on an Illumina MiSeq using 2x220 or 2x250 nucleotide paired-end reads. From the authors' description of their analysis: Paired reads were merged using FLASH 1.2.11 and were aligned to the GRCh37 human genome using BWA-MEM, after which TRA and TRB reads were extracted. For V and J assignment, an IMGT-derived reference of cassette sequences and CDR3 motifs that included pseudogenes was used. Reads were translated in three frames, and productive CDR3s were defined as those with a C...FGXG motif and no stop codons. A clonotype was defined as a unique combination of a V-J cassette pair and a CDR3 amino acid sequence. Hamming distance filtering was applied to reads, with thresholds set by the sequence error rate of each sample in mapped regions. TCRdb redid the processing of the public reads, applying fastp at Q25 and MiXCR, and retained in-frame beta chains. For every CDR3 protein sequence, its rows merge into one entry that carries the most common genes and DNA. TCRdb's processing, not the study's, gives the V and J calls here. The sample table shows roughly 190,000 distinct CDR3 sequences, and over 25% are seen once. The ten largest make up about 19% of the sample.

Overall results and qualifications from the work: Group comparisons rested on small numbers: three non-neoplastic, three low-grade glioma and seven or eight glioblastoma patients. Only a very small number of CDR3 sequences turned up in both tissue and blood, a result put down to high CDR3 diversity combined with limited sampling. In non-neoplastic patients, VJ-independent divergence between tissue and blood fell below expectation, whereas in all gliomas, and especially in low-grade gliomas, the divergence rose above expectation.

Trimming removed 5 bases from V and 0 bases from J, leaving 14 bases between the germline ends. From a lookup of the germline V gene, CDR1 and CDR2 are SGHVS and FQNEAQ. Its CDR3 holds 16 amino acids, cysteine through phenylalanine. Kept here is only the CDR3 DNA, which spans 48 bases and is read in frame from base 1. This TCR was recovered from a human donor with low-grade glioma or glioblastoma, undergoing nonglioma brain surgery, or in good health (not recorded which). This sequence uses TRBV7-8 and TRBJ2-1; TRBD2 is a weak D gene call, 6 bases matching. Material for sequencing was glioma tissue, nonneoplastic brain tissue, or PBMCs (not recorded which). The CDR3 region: CASSPLRGSSYNEQFF. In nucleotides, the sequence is TGTGCCAGCAGCCCCCTCCGGGGGAGCTCCTACAATGAGCAGTTCTTC.